Given below is one T cell receptor (beta chain) in context. The antigen it binds to is not known. No base-level quality is on record; no much larger clone is a single base apart. The sample is drawn from a study of cytomegalovirus exposure and HLA in healthy donors (dated 2017 in TCRdb). Study-wide context: An earlier analysis of fewer than 750 of the donors reported roughly 300 Gb of sequence data and 95 million to 120 million unique TCR beta sequences obtained from around 170 million T cells. An early release that covered roughly 600 HLA-typed donors contained approximately 320 gigabases of sequencing data and 75 million to 100 million unique TCR sequences. The genetic ancestry cluster associated with self-reported Caucasian donors included over 65% of the approximately 410 genotyped donors. The study aimed to test whether signatures of past pathogen exposure could be identified by cataloging public T cell receptors. The study used immunosequencing to profile the T cell repertoires of about 670 subjects and linked those repertoires to cytomegalovirus serostatus. Along with the approximately 650-subject first cohort, a separate validation cohort of over a hundred different subjects was used. To predict cytomegalovirus infection status, the study brought together high-throughput TCR immunosequencing, statistical association of individual TCRs with disease status, and machine learning. A later analysis re-analyzed previously published TCR beta repertoires from about 730 donors and added high-resolution HLA genotyping to study TCR occurrence patterns. The later analysis used no new phenotypic data to find candidate immune exposures, relying instead on TCR beta sequences and their occurrence across donors. An earlier analysis of several hundred of the donors used high-throughput TCR beta sequencing to judge whether each TCR beta V gene segment behaved as functional or pseudogenic. Donor age, sex, ethnicity and CMV serostatus were compiled alongside the repertoire data. In a later genetic analysis, genome-wide SNP genotypes for about 55% of the 666 donors were used, and that subset was treated as a discovery cohort. Every discovery cohort repertoire had been produced on one sequencing platform. Both class I and class II loci were covered by HLA typing, at four-digit resolution. The number of typed donors differed by locus: about 620-640 for A, B, C, DRB1 and DQB1; 500 to 550 for DQA1; 606 for DPA1; and 400 to 480 for DPB1. Because of strong linkage in the cohort, 4 to 6 DR-DQ haplotypes were treated as single units for association and clustering. Among a few hundred genotyped donors of the cohort, an average of roughly 240,000 unique TCR beta nucleotide sequences were sequenced per donor, roughly 20% of them non-productive. Here is what the overall study found, with its caveats: Correlated functional status among segregating V segments might reflect linkage disequilibrium, but an unknown experimental factor could not be ruled out. Across donors, most TCR sequences were observed very rarely, whereas some public TCRs were present in many individuals. V-gene and J-gene trimming of TCR beta chains was associated with a missense DCLRE1C variant in a later genetic analysis, and the association was replicated in an independent cohort. It was suggested by the authors that the approach could potentially be generalized to other disease states and immunological phenotypes. In vitro tests confirmed that a few of the cytomegalovirus-associated TCR beta chains recognize cytomegalovirus antigens. Because HLA typing was unavailable for some donors at each locus, only the typed subset was used in association tests. A later analysis found that most CMV-associated TCR beta chains appeared HLA-restricted, with HLA associations seemingly driven largely by CMV exposure. In a later analysis, several top co-occurrence clusters were reported to appear linked to parvovirus B19, influenza, CMV and Epstein-Barr virus. The study listed 150 to 200 TCR beta chains as associated with cytomegalovirus. CMV serostatus was the only immune exposure information available for the cohort. A group of highly shared sequence variants was considered likely to be a technical artifact of the sequencing pipeline. According to a later analysis, TCR association rates differed among HLA loci, with DRB1 alleles showing the most associated TCRs and HLA-C alleles showing the fewest. In both the original and validation cohorts, the classifier was reported to diagnose cytomegalovirus status with high specificity and sensitivity. Assigning TCR associations to individual alleles was difficult when HLA alleles, especially DR and DQ, strongly co-occurred. Specific HLA alleles were associated with 15,000 to 20,000 TCR beta sequences at a false discovery rate of 0.05 in a later analysis. The earlier analysis of approximately 590 of the donors excluded 15 to 20 rarely observed V segments, including chromosome 9 orphons, because counts were too low. Compared with equally common non-associated chains, HLA-associated TCR beta chains in a later analysis were more clonally expanded and had lower generation probabilities. A later genetic analysis reported fewer N-insertions in productive TCRs among donors in an Asian-associated ancestry cluster than the roughly 700-donor mean. In an earlier analysis of 587 of the donors, most TCR beta V segments appeared in productive rearrangements about 87% or about 30% of the time, broadly matching IMGT annotations. Presence/absence analyses assumed roughly uniform sequencing depth across donors, an assumption that may not hold. A further reported finding was that TCR beta sequences accurately predicted the HLA-A and HLA-B alleles for most subjects in the first cohort. Because the 87-base-pair reads could not distinguish some IMGT-functional V segments, including TRBV6-2 and TRBV6-3, those segments were excluded. Only TCR beta chains were sequenced in this cohort, and the absence of alpha or paired-chain data limited detectable features.

The method behind the library was the immunoSEQ multiplex PCR assay. The multiplex PCR relied on a mix of 60 forward primers for TCR Vbeta segments and 13 reverse primers for TCR Jbeta segments. Amplification of the CDR3 region of rearranged TCR beta genes was performed with a multiplex PCR assay on genomic DNA. Amplified TCR beta libraries were sequenced as 87-base-pair reads on the Illumina HiSeq System. Under the source paper's analysis protocol: A later analysis counted 75 million to 100 million unique TCR beta chains across the 690 or so repertoires, and roughly 9.9 million of these chains were shared by at least two donors. To remove PCR and sequencing errors, raw reads were error-corrected and collapsed into unique sequences using a nearest-neighbor algorithm that merged closely related sequences. CDR3 sequences were aligned to IMGT reference sequences to assign V, D and J gene segments. For a sequence to be retained, a match of at least six nucleotides to both a V gene segment and a J gene segment was required. Rearrangements were classified as productive when the CDR3 lacked stop codons and remained in frame with V and J, and all other rearrangements were classified as non-productive. CDR3 was defined by IMGT convention, running from the second conserved V-encoded cysteine to the conserved J-encoded phenylalanine. Sequences without an unambiguous match to a single V gene segment were excluded from the earlier analysis of approximately 560 of the donors. In an earlier analysis of almost 600 of the donors, a V segment was called functional when productive rearrangements were above 56.7%, and segregating when the standard deviation between donors exceeded 5%. A statistical classification framework was built for diagnosing cytomegalovirus status from the catalog of TCR beta chain sequences. In a later analysis, TCR nucleotide sequences were compared against IMGT/GENE-DB human TR gene sequences so that V and J genes could be assigned. A later analysis assigned CDR3 sequences and most-parsimonious VDJ recombination scenarios with the TCRdist pipeline. In a later analysis, each TCR beta chain was defined by its CDR3 amino acid sequence together with its V-gene family, and reads lacking a unique V-gene family were excluded. A later analysis removed nearly 600 highly shared, low-generation-probability nucleotide sequences to deal with suspected cross-contamination and a sequencing artifact. In a later analysis, a clonal expansion index for each public chain was calculated from normalized within-repertoire ranks of inferred template counts. In a later analysis, generation probabilities were computed with a VDJ recombination model fitted to out-of-frame rearrangements, and the resulting probabilities were checked against IGoR. In a later analysis, hypergeometric tests were used to score TCR-TCR, TCR-HLA and TCR-CMV co-occurrence, with a repertoire-size bias correction applied to TCR pairs. To estimate false discovery rates, a later analysis permuted the HLA or CMV assignments 20 times. In a later analysis, co-occurring TCRs were grouped using DBSCAN, with TCRdist sequence similarity added in when clustering inside HLA-allele-positive subsets. Repertoires with fewer than 30,000 or more than 120,000 public chains were left out of co-occurrence clustering, as were four to six repertoires with anomalous nucleotide sharing. TCRdb's version of the immuneACCESS table is confined to in-frame rearrangements and falls short of the full clone set. An unresolved V gene accounts for under half of the shortfall where checked; the remainder is of unknown origin. That table gives V, J and clone size, and the DNA gave D and trimming. The sample table holds 130,000 to 150,000 clones, of which about 84% were seen once. The ten largest clones capture about 2.2% of the sample.

The cohort comprised 670 or so healthy bone marrow donors. All cohort members were sampled while nominally healthy, although unrecorded immune exposures were likely present. The donor was CMV seropositive and was included in the group of 270 or so seropositive cohort members. Every donor gave a peripheral blood sample, and the peripheral blood mononuclear cells from that sample were used for TCR beta sequencing. The Qiagen DNeasy Blood Extraction Kit was used to extract genomic DNA from the blood cell samples. Trimmed from V: 3 bases; trimmed from J: 9 bases; junction bases lacking a gene match: 5. The CDR3 runs 15 amino acids, cysteine and phenylalanine included. The entry retains the CDR3 DNA only, 45 bases that are in frame from base 1. The germline V gene yields SGHRS for CDR1 and YFSETQ for CDR2.

What was sequenced was PBMCs. This chain joins TRBV5-1 to TRBJ1-6; 11 nucleotides in the junction match TRBD1. This TCR came from a woman under 30 in good health and CMV-seropositive. The base sequence is TGCGCCAGCAGCTCGGGACAGGGGGTCGGTTCACCCCTCCACTTT. Translated, this gives CASSSGQGVGSPLHF.